These 28 T cell receptor beta chains came from one sample sequenced in a study of CD8 T cells in Susac syndrome. With random hexamers, reverse transcription was performed on roughly 0.45 to 1 ug of RNA. TCRdb reprocessed the immunoSEQ multiplex PCR reads via MiXCR and lists one record per CDR3 protein. The sample yields about 140,000 distinct CDR3 sequences, approximately 95% seen once. Sequenced: CD4+ T cells from PBMCs. These receptors were collected from a human donor with Susac syndrome.

This clonotype was detected only once. The V call is TRBV20-1, the J call TRBJ2-5, with D possibly TRBD1 on 6 matching bases. The CDR3 sequence is 16 residues long. Trimming took 2 bases from V and 1 from J, leaving 17 bases between them. Germline V gene sequence: CDR1 DFQATT, CDR2 SNEGSKA (reference sequence). DNA of the CDR3: TGCAGTGCTAGACCCTCCCCAGGGGCACGCCAAGAGACCCAGTACTTC. It translates to CSARPSPGARQETQYF.

The rearrangement joins TRBV5-1 to TRBJ2-3; D perhaps matches TRBD1 (6 bases). This CDR3 has 16 amino acids. The V gene lost 0 bases and the J gene lost 2 bases, with 13 bases spanning the gap. From germline, CDR1 is SGHRS and CDR2 YFSETQ. The CDR3: CASSLAPTGNTDTQYF. The CDR3 nucleotides are TGCGCCAGCAGCTTGGCCCCAACAGGGAACACAGATACGCAGTATTTT.

V usage is TRBV30 and J usage is TRBJ2-6; D gene uncertain. CDR1 and CDR2 from the germline V gene are GTSNPN and SVGIG (reference sequence). Trimming shortened V by 5 bases and J by 2 bases, and 7 bases separated the two germline ends. This CDR3 region has 13 residues. CDR3: CAWGLPGANVLTF. The DNA of the CDR3 is TGTGCCTGGGGGCTCCCTGGGGCCAACGTCCTGACTTTC.

This clonotype came up once. The chain couples TRBV6-1 to TRBJ2-1; D may be TRBD1 or TRBD2 (6 bases each). Trimming pared 1 base from V and 3 bases from J, leaving 10 bases between. There are 15 residues in the CDR3. The germline gives CDR1 MNHNS, CDR2 SASEGT. The CDR3 loop is CASSEGGGLYNEQFF. CDR3 DNA: TGTGCCAGCAGTGAAGGAGGGGGACTCTACAATGAGCAGTTCTTC.

The rearrangement links TRBV20-1 to TRBJ2-7, with 7 bases aligning to TRBD2. The CDR3 spans 15 residues. The J segment lost 0 bases and the V segment lost 3 bases, leaving 8 bases of the junction unmatched. Germline V CDR1 and CDR2: DFQATT, SNEGSKA (reference sequence). The chain's CDR3 is CSASGGDASSYEQYF. CDR3 nucleotide sequence: TGCAGTGCTAGTGGGGGGGACGCGAGCTCCTACGAGCAGTACTTC.

This clonotype was seen a few times. V is TRBV6-2 or TRBV6-3 and J is TRBJ1-5; D ambiguous. The V and J ends lost 0 bases and 5 bases respectively, with 8 bases between them. Looked up from germline, CDR1 is MNHEY and CDR2 is SVGEGT. The CDR3 has 14 residues. CDR3 region: CASSYSNSHQPQHF. The DNA of the CDR3 is TGTGCCAGCAGTTACTCAAACAGCCATCAGCCCCAGCATTTT.

The rearrangement uses TRBV19 and TRBJ2-3; D is uncertain. Trimming took 1 base from V and 1 from J, leaving 6 bases between them. Germline CDR1 is LNHDA and CDR2 is SQIVND (reference sequence). The CDR3 is 14 residues long. This CDR3 reads CASSIGGGTDTQYF. The CDR3 DNA sequence: TGTGCCAGTAGTATAGGTGGGGGCACAGATACGCAGTATTTT.

This clonotype was counted between two and nine times. The chain uses TRBV20-1 and TRBJ2-1; D remains unclear. This CDR3 has 11 residues. The germline V gene has CDR1 DFQATT and CDR2 SNEGSKA (reference sequence). V gave up 5 bases and J gave up 3 bases, with 5 bases separating them. The CDR3 protein is CSAPDYNEQFF. For the CDR3, the DNA is TGCAGTGCTCCAGACTACAATGAGCAGTTCTTC.

The chain recombines TRBV6-6 with TRBJ1-5; D gene uncertain. CDR3 length: 14 residues. Germline V CDR1 and CDR2: MNHNY, SVGAGI (reference sequence). Trimming took off 2 bases at V and 6 bases at J, with 11 bases between the two ends. The CDR3, as DNA: TGTGCCAGCAGTTACAACGGGGTCGGTCAGCCCCAGCATTTT. This gives the protein CASSYNGVGQPQHF.

The rearrangement joins TRBV12-3 or TRBV12-4 to TRBJ2-4; 12 bases match TRBD2. V lost 5 bases and J lost 9; bases outside the gene matches: 11. The CDR3 is made up of 16 amino acids. The CDR3 here is CASSLSASGGAGIQYF. The CDR3 DNA sequence: TGTGCCAGCAGTCTCTCCGCTAGCGGGGGGGCCGGCATTCAGTACTTC.

The chain uses TRBV9 and TRBJ2-3, with D possibly TRBD1 on 6 matching bases. Germline CDR1 is SGDLS and CDR2 is YYNGEE. The V gene lost 0 bases and the J gene lost 2 bases, with 19 bases spanning the gap. The CDR3 runs to 18 residues. CDR3 in amino acids: CASSVGRKDRQYTDTQYF. CDR3 sequence (DNA): TGTGCCAGCAGCGTAGGGAGGAAAGACAGGCAGTACACAGATACGCAGTATTTT.

The V and J genes are TRBV7-2 and TRBJ2-1, with 7 bases identical to TRBD2. This CDR3 is built from 16 residues. Losses at the gene ends were 5 bases for V and 4 bases for J; bases not matched to a gene: 11. Germline V gene lookup returns CDR1 SGHTA and CDR2 FQGNSA. The CDR3 loop reads CASSPPPGGPYNEQFF. The CDR3 nucleotides read TGTGCCAGCAGCCCCCCACCGGGGGGACCGTACAATGAGCAGTTCTTC.

DNA of the CDR3: TGCAGCGTCCTGGACTCTGGAAACACCATATATTTT. It translates to CSVLDSGNTIYF. The J gene is TRBJ1-3, the V gene TRBV29-1; D not resolved. The CDR3 spans 12 residues. V shed 6 bases and J shed 0 bases, with 6 bases lying between them. Germline-derived CDR1 and CDR2 are SQVTM and ANQGSEA.

The chain joins TRBV15 to TRBJ2-1; TRBD1 aligns across 9 bases. The CDR3 consists of 15 residues. Germline-derived CDR1 and CDR2 are LNHNV and YYDKDF (reference sequence). J was trimmed by 5 bases and V by 6 bases; bases with no gene match: 8. CDR3 in DNA: TGTGCCACCAGTACCAAAGGACAGGGGAACAATGAGCAGTTCTTC. Residues: CATSTKGQGNNEQFF.

The chain couples TRBV20-1 to TRBJ1-6; TRBD1 aligns across 7 bases. Trimming removed 6 bases from V and 14 bases from J; junction bases left unmatched: 16. This CDR3 has 14 residues. From germline, CDR1 is DFQATT and CDR2 SNEGSKA (reference sequence). Here the CDR3 DNA reads TGCAGTGCCACCCCAGTGGACAGGAGTCTATCCCTCCACTTT. Residues: CSATPVDRSLSLHF.

This chain joins TRBV29-1 and TRBJ2-4; 8 bases are shared with TRBD2. V shed 6 bases, J shed 7 bases, and the junction held 11 bases outside the gene matches. The CDR3 consists of 14 residues. Germline CDR1 and CDR2: SQVTM and ANQGSEA. The CDR3 DNA reads TGCAGCGTAGGACTAGCTGAGAGAGGCAACATTCAGTACTTC. Translating it yields CSVGLAERGNIQYF.

This clonotype was picked up a small number of times. The chain carries TRBV28 and TRBJ1-1, with a weak D call TRBD1 (6 bases). CDR3 length: 13 residues. V was pared by 6 bases and J by 1 base, with 9 bases between. The germline gives CDR1 MDHEN, CDR2 SYDVKM. CDR3 sequence (DNA): TGTGCCAGCAGACAGGGTCGGAACACTGAAGCTTTCTTT. Translated: CASRQGRNTEAFF.

This rearrangement joins TRBV3-1 to TRBJ2-7; D remains ambiguous. The germline gives CDR1 LGHDT, CDR2 YNNKEL (reference sequence). This CDR3 is 14 amino acids long. Between the trimmed V and J ends, which lost 0 bases and 6 bases, there was a span of 12 bases. This CDR3 reads CASSQDGRRGEQYF. CDR3 in DNA: TGTGCCAGCAGCCAAGATGGGCGTCGAGGCGAGCAGTACTTC.

This clonotype was seen just once. The chain is built from TRBV25-1 and TRBJ2-7, with D possibly being TRBD1 (7 bases). The V gene's germline CDR1 is MGHDK and CDR2 SYGVNS. The V and J ends lost 2 bases and 5 bases respectively, with 22 bases between them. This CDR3 region has 17 residues. The DNA of the CDR3 is TGTGCCAGCAGTGAAAAGTCTCGGAAAGGAGGGGGCGACGAGCAGTACTTC. Translation gives CASSEKSRKGGGDEQYF.

The chain's CDR3 is CASSYSMPWGTGANVLTF. DNA of the CDR3: TGTGCCAGCAGTTACTCGATGCCTTGGGGAACTGGGGCCAACGTCCTGACTTTC. The chain links TRBV6-5 to TRBJ2-6; D call uncertain. The CDR3 covers 18 residues. V lost 0 bases and J 2 bases, leaving 14 bases between the germline ends. The germline V gene has CDR1 MNHEY and CDR2 SVGAGI.

The chain is built from TRBV11-2 and TRBJ2-1, with 7 bases that match TRBD2. Germline V gene data show CDR1 as SGHAT and CDR2 as FQNNGV. This CDR3 is 15 amino acids long. V trimming: 5 bases; J trimming: 12 bases; junction bases outside the gene matches: 16. In DNA, the CDR3 is TGTGCCAGCAGCGGGAACCGACTAGCCTCCGGGGGGCAGTTCTTC. Its protein product is CASSGNRLASGGQFF.

The chain is built from TRBV30 and TRBJ2-5, with 12 bases that match TRBD2. The CDR3 is 14 residues long. Germline CDR1 is GTSNPN and CDR2 is SVGIG (reference sequence). V shed 3 bases, J shed 5 bases, and the junction held 4 bases outside the gene matches. DNA for the CDR3: TGTGCCTGGAGGACTAGCGGGAGTGGGGAGACCCAGTACTTC. It encodes CAWRTSGSGETQYF.

A single count supports this clonotype. V usage is TRBV21-1 and J usage is TRBJ1-1; the table's D call TRBD1 went unverified against the DNA. TRBV21-1 is assigned pseudogene status. The CDR3 sequence is 16 residues long. CDR3 region: CASLTEGGQLNTEAFF. DNA for the CDR3: TGTGCCAGCTTGACTGAGGGGGGGCAACTGAACACTGAAGCTTTCTTT.

The chain's CDR3 is CASSQDRGSTEAFF. CDR3 coding DNA: TGTGCCAGCAGCCAAGATCGGGGTTCCACTGAAGCTTTCTTT. The chain employs TRBV4-2 and TRBJ1-1, with no clear D. CDR3 length: 14 amino acids. Trimming took 0 bases from V and 4 from J, leaving 9 bases between them. Germline CDR1 is LGHNA and CDR2 is YNFKEQ.

The V and J genes are TRBV6-4 and TRBJ1-2, with 11 bases lining up with TRBD1. Germline CDR1 is MRHNA and CDR2 is SNTAGT. V lost 0 bases and J lost 7; bases outside the gene matches: 1. The CDR3 consists of 14 residues. DNA of the CDR3: TGTGCCAGCAGTGACTCTGGGACAGGGGGTGGCTACACCTTC. Encoded protein: CASSDSGTGGGYTF.

The chain combines TRBV12-3 or TRBV12-4 with TRBJ2-2; D possibly uses TRBD1 or TRBD2 (6 bases each). The length of the CDR3 is 16 residues. V was cut by 6 bases and J by 4 bases, with 18 bases left in between. The CDR3 here is CASRNEGGGITGELFF. As DNA, the CDR3 is TGTGCCAGCAGAAACGAGGGGGGCGGTATCACCGGGGAGCTGTTTTTT.

The rearrangement uses TRBV28 and TRBJ2-5; 11 nucleotides line up with TRBD1. This CDR3 comprises 13 residues. Trimming removed 6 bases from V and 5 bases from J; junction bases left unmatched: 2. Germline values: CDR1 MDHEN, CDR2 SYDVKM. The CDR3 DNA reads TGTGCCAGCAGGGGACAGGGGGTGGAGACCCAGTACTTC. Its translation is CASRGQGVETQYF.

V usage is TRBV28 and J usage is TRBJ1-6; 7 bases are shared with TRBD1. The CDR3 consists of 14 residues. Germline V gene data show CDR1 as MDHEN and CDR2 as SYDVKM. With V trimmed by 7 bases and J by 4 bases, 4 bases remained unmatched. CDR3 amino acids: CASTRQGYNSPLHF. In nucleotides, the CDR3 is TGTGCCAGCACTCGACAGGGTTATAATTCACCCCTCCACTTT.